The present entry profiles one T cell receptor beta chain with its context. This receptor's antigen is unknown. One base away there is no much larger clone; base qualities are not given. Trimming takes 4 bases from V and 5 bases from J, and the germline ends sit 17 bases apart. There are 15 amino acids in the CDR3, from cysteine to phenylalanine inclusive. The read is trimmed to its CDR3 DNA, 45 bases read in frame from base 1. The germline V gene (reference sequence) provides CDR1 SEHNR and CDR2 FQNEAQ. Naive and memory CD4+ T cells were separated from cryopreserved PBMCs by first enriching for CD4 and then performing EasySep naive CD4+ T cell enrichment. For 10 days, sorted naive or memory CD4+ T cells (more than 90,000) were cultured at a 1:1 ratio with T cell-depleted PBMCs and CEF peptides. In general, every peptide culture condition was set up in three replicate wells. Ficoll-Paque PLUS gradient centrifugation was used to isolate PBMCs from leukapheresis product or whole blood. PBMCs were either cryopreserved at -140 degrees C or used fresh in the expansion assay. The QIAamp Micro DNA Kit was used to extract genomic DNA from the CD4+ T cells.

These data are taken from a study of CD4 T cells in relation to SARS-CoV-2 and coronaviruses listed by TCRdb under 2021. General notes on the study: The ViraFEST assay cultured PBMCs with antigen for more than nine days, then sequenced TCR beta CDR3s to find antigen-specific clonal expansions. The full convalescent cohort of roughly eleven patients had a median age of almost 40 years, ranging from roughly 20 to 72 years. The roughly twelve convalescent patients included 8 males and 4 females; two subjects were Hispanic. Using patient-derived lymphoblastoid cell lines, the shared crossreactive spike epitopes were mapped to their HLA restriction. Memory CD4+ T cell crossreactivity between SARS-CoV-2 and common cold coronavirus spike proteins was assessed at the TCR clonotype level in the study. The Adaptive Biotechnologies TCR-sequencing kit was used to sequence samples from a few pre-COVID donors and the naive versus memory experiments, whereas other data were Illumina-based. Expansion assays from other donors in the study were sequenced with a different, Illumina-based TCR-beta assay.

Survey-level immunoSEQ TCR-beta sequencing was performed on DNA from CEF-cultured naive and memory CD4+ T cells. Per the source publication's procedure: Preprocessing removed nonproductive sequences and CDR3s not starting with C, not ending with F or W, or shorter than 7 amino acids. The MANAFEST web app identified antigen-specific clonotypes based on expansion compared with the reference and other culture wells. A clone counted as positive if significantly expanded in 2 of 3 replicate wells versus the reference culture at FDR below 0.05. Positive clones also required significant expansion versus all other tandem wells and an odds ratio above 5. Cultured and uncultured naive and memory CD4+ repertoires were searched for previously identified spike- and CEF-reactive CDR3s. After three terminal residues were trimmed from each end, CDR3 homology was quantified as pairwise Levenshtein distance using the stringdist R package. The table comes from immuneACCESS by way of TCRdb, which keeps in-frame sequences with V and J called. Part of the clones is missing from these tables; in studies checked, under half for an unresolved V gene and the rest for unknown reasons. Clone size and V and J calls were adopted from that table, with D and trimming inferred from the DNA. For this sample there are about 37,000 clones; 82% appear just once. The biggest ten clones account for more than 3.5% of the sample.

Overall study outcomes, separate from this receptor: No donor contributed both pre-pandemic and post-infection samples, which limited tracing the source of pre-existing responses. Crossreactivity analysis was centred on spike protein, so crossreactivity against other viral proteins was not assessed. Sequencing of naive versus memory cells indicated that the assay detects memory recall responses, not primary responses primed during culture. Roughly 60% of donors had memory CD4+ clonotypes that crossrecognized SARS-CoV-2 and at least one common cold coronavirus spike. Crossreactive clones showed significantly weaker SARS-CoV-2-driven expansion than monoreactive clones, consistent with antigenic imprinting. The study was limited by small numbers of patients and tested TCRs.

The receptor's source is an adult with COVID-19. The sample consisted of naive CD4+ T cells from PBMCs, cultured in vitro. Interpreted using the paper, the cell subset or site label stands for: naive CD4+ T cells isolated by negative enrichment. The V and J genes are TRBV7-9 and TRBJ1-2, with no reliable assignment of the D segment. The CDR3 protein sequence reads: CASSSRWAGRYGYTF. Read as DNA, the sequence is TGTGCCAGCAGCTCCCGTTGGGCTGGACGATATGGCTACACCTTC.